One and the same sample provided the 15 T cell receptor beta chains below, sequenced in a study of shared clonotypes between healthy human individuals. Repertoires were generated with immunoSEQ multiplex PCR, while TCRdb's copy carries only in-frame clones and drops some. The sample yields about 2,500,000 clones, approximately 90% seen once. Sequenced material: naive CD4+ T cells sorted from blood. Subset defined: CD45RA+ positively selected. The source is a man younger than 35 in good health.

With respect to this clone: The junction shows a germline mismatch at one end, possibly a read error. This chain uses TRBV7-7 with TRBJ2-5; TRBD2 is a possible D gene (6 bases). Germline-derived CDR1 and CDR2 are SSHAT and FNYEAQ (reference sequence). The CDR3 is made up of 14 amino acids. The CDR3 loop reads CASSLTRAEETQYF. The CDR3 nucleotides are TGTGCTAGCAGCTTGACTAGGGCGGAAGAGACCCAGTACTTC.

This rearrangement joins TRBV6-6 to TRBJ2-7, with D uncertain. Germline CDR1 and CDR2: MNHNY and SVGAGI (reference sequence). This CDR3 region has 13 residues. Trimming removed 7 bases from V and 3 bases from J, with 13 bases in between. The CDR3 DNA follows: TGTGCCAGCACCCGGTCTGGTCTCTACGAGCAGTACTTC. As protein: CASTRSGLYEQYF.

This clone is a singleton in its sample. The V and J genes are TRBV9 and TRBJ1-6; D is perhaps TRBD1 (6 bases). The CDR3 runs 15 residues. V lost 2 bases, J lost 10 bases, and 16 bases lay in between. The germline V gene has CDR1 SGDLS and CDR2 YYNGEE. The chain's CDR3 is CASSVGDTKTSPLHF. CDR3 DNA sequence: TGTGCCAGCAGCGTTGGGGACACCAAAACCTCACCCCTCCACTTT.

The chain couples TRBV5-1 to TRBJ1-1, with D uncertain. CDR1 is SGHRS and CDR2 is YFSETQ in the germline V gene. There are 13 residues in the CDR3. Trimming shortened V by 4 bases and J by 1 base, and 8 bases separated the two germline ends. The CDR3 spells CASSEPGNTEAFF. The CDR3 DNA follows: TGCGCCAGCAGCGAACCAGGGAACACTGAAGCTTTCTTT.

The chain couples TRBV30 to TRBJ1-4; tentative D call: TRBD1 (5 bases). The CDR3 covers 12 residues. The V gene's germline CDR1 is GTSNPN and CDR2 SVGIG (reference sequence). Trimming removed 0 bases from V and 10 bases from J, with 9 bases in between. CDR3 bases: TGTGCCTGGAGTGTCCACGGGGGAAAACTGTTTTTT. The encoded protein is CAWSVHGGKLFF. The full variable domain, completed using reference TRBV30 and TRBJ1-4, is SQTIHQWPATLVQPVGSPLSLECTVEGTSNPNLYWYRQAAGRGLQLLFYSVGIGQISSEVPQNLSASRPQDRQFILSSKKLLLSDSGFYLCAWSVHGGKLFFGSGTQLSVL.

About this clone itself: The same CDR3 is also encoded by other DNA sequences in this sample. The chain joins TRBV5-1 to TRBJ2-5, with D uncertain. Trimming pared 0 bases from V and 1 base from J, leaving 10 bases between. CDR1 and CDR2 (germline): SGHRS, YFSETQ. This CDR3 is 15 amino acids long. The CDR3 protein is CASSLASGPQETQYF. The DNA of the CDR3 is TGCGCCAGCAGCTTGGCCTCAGGACCCCAAGAGACCCAGTACTTC.

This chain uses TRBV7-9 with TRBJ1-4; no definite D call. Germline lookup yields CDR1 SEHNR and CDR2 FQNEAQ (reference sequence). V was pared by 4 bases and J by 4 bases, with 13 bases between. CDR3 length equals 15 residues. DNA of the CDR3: TGTGCCAGCAGCTGGGCCCCTCTCAGTAATGAAAAACTGTTTTTT. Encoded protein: CASSWAPLSNEKLFF.

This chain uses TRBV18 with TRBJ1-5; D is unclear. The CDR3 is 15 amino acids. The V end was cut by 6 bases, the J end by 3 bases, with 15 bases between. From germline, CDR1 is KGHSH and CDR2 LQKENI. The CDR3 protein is CASSRTGDFNQPQHF. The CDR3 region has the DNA TGTGCCAGCTCCCGTACGGGAGATTTCAATCAGCCCCAGCATTTT.

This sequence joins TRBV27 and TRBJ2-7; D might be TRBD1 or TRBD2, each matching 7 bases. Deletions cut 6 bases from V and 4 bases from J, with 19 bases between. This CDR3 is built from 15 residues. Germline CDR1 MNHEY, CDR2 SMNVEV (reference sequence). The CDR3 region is CASSFQGGGMYEQYF. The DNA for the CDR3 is TGTGCCAGCAGCTTCCAGGGGGGGGGCATGTACGAGCAGTACTTC.

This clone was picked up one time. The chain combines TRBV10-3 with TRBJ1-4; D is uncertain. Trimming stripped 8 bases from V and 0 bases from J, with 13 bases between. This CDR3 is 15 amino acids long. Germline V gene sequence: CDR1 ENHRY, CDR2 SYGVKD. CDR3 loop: CAISAGSATNEKLFF. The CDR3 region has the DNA TGTGCCATCTCGGCAGGTAGCGCAACTAATGAAAAACTGTTTTTT.

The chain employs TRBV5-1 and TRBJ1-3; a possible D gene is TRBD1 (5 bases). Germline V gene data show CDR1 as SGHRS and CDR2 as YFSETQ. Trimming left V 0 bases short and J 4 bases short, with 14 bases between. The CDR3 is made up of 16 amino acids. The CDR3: CASSLAGEGWGNTIYF. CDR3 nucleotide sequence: TGCGCCAGCAGCTTGGCCGGAGAGGGGTGGGGAAACACCATATATTTT. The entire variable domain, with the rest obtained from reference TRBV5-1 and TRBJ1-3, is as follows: KAGVTQTPRYLIKTRGQQVTLSCSPISGHRSVSWYQQTPGQGLQFLFEYFSETQRNKGNFPGRFSGRQFSNSRSEMNVSTLELGDSALYLCASSLAGEGWGNTIYFGEGSWLTVV.

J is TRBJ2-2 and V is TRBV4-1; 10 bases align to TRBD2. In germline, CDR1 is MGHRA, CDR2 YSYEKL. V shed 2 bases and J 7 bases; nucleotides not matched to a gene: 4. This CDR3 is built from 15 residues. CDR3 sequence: CASSQSGGASGELFF. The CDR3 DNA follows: TGCGCCAGCAGCCAAAGCGGGGGGGCCAGCGGGGAGCTGTTTTTT.

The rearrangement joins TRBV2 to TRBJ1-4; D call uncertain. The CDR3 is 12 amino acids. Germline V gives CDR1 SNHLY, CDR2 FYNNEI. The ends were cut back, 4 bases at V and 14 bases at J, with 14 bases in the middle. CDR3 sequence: CASSVVEPKLFF. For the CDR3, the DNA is TGTGCCAGCAGTGTCGTGGAACCAAAGCTGTTTTTT.

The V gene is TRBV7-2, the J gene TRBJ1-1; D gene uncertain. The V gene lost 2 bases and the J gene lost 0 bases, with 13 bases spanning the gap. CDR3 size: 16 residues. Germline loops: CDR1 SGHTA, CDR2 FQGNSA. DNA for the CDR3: TGTGCCAGCAGCTTAATTGGTCCAACCCTGAACACTGAAGCTTTCTTT. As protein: CASSLIGPTLNTEAFF.

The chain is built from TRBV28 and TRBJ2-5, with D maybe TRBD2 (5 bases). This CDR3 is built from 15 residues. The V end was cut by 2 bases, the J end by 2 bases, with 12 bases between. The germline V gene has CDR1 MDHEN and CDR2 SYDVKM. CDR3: CASSLPTPGQETQYF. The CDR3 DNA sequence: TGTGCCAGCAGTTTACCTACGCCGGGGCAAGAGACCCAGTACTTC.